This entry lists 30 T cell receptor beta chains sequenced from one sample in a study of control samples from healthy donors and cancer patients. Data came from immunoSEQ multiplex PCR; TCRdb stores just in-frame clones and leaves some out. The table includes over 50,000 clones, 90% to 96% detected once. The sample comprised blood. These receptors were collected from a woman in her late teens or twenties in good health.

This chain links TRBV7-2 with TRBJ2-1, with 10 bases identical to TRBD2. After removal of 4 bases from V and 5 bases from J, the junction contained 5 bases not matched to a gene. Germline CDR1 SGHTA, CDR2 FQGNSA. CDR3 length: 15 amino acids. CDR3: CASSSGTSVNNEQFF. In DNA form, the CDR3 reads TGTGCCAGCAGCTCAGGGACTAGCGTAAACAATGAGCAGTTCTTC.

The chain links TRBV18 to TRBJ1-1; 9 bases fit TRBD1. The CDR3 contains 19 residues. The V gene end was trimmed by 3 bases and the J gene end by 2 bases; junction bases not matched to a gene: 16. Germline CDR1 and CDR2: KGHSH and LQKENI. As DNA, the CDR3 is TGTGCCAGCTCACCTCAGTATTTGGCCGCGACAGGGGGTAACACTGAAGCTTTCTTT. It yields the protein CASSPQYLAATGGNTEAFF.

The chain has TRBV7-8 and TRBJ2-7; D uncertain. Germline CDR1 is SGHVS and CDR2 is FQNEAQ. CDR3 length: 14 amino acids. The germline V and J ends were trimmed by 1 base and 2 bases, with 9 bases remaining between them. The CDR3 DNA is TGTGCCAGCAGCTTAGATGGGGAAACCTACGAGCAGTACTTC. Protein product: CASSLDGETYEQYF.

This chain links TRBV5-1 with TRBJ2-3; D perhaps matches TRBD1 (5 bases). Germline V CDR1 and CDR2: SGHRS, YFSETQ. Trimming pared 0 bases from V and 6 bases from J, leaving 11 bases between. The length of the CDR3 is 14 residues. This CDR3 is CASSLAGLMDTQYF. Here the CDR3 DNA reads TGCGCCAGCAGCTTGGCAGGGTTAATGGATACGCAGTATTTT.

V is TRBV29-1 and J is TRBJ1-2; no firm D call. The length of the CDR3 is 14 residues. The V and J ends lost 4 bases and 2 bases respectively, with 14 bases between them. Germline V gene lookup returns CDR1 SQVTM and CDR2 ANQGSEA. The DNA for the CDR3 is TGCAGCGTTGCCCCTACAGCGGCCAACTATGGCTACACCTTC. Amino acids: CSVAPTAANYGYTF.

As to this clone: Other nucleotide sequences in the sample specify the same CDR3. The genes are TRBV7-5 and TRBJ1-3; the D call in the table, TRBD1, was not verified against the DNA. TRBV7-5 is a pseudogene locus. The length of the CDR3 is 18 residues. CDR3 sequence (DNA): TGTGCCAGAAGCTTAAGGGGGAAACAGGGGGCGGGGGGAAACACCATATATTTT. Translation: CARSLRGKQGAGGNTIYF.

V usage is TRBV29-1 and J usage is TRBJ1-5, with D perhaps TRBD1 (5 bases). CDR1 is SQVTM and CDR2 is ANQGSEA in the germline V gene. The CDR3 consists of 13 residues. V was shortened by 7 bases and J by 3 bases, with 13 bases between the two germline ends. CDR3 DNA sequence: TGCAGCGCCACCTGGGGGTCCAATCAGCCCCAGCATTTT. Its translation: CSATWGSNQPQHF.

CDR3 region: CASSPTRTETQYF. Here the CDR3 DNA reads TGCGCCAGCAGCCCTACTAGGACGGAGACCCAGTACTTC. The rearrangement links TRBV4-1 to TRBJ2-5; maybe TRBD2 (5 bases). The germline gives CDR1 MGHRA, CDR2 YSYEKL. The CDR3 is 13 amino acids. V dropped 4 bases and J dropped 5 bases, with 11 bases sitting between them.

This chain connects TRBV3-1 (or the pseudogene TRBV3-2) to TRBJ2-1; 12 bases match TRBD2. CDR1 is LGHDT, CDR2 YNNKEL, per germline (reference sequence). CDR3 length equals 16 residues. The trim removed 4 bases at V and 6 bases at J, leaving 7 bases unmatched. The CDR3 DNA is TGTGCCAGCAGCCGCACCTCTAGCGGGGGGGCCAATGAGCAGTTCTTC. Encoded protein: CASSRTSSGGANEQFF.

This clone is a singleton in its sample. The chain recombines TRBV7-2 with TRBJ1-2; unclear D gene. The V gene lost 3 bases and the J gene lost 4 bases, with 24 bases spanning the gap. Germline loops: CDR1 SGHTA, CDR2 FQGNSA. The CDR3 is made up of 18 amino acids. CDR3 nucleotide sequence: TGTGCCAGCAGCTTCCCCCGAGAGGGCAAACAAGCGGTCTATGGCTACACCTTC. Protein product: CASSFPREGKQAVYGYTF. Variable domain in full (rest from reference TRBV7-2 and TRBJ1-2): GAGVSQSPSNKVTEKGKDVELRCDPISGHTALYWYRQSLGQGLEFLIYFQGNSAPDKSGLPSDRFSAERTGGSVSTLTIQRTQQEDSAVYLCASSFPREGKQAVYGYTFGSGTRLTVV.

The chain recombines TRBV9 with TRBJ2-7; D gene ambiguous. The CDR3 is made up of 13 amino acids. From germline, CDR1 is SGDLS and CDR2 YYNGEE. Trimming cost V 0 bases and J 5 bases, with 9 bases left between them. CDR3 nucleotide sequence: TGTGCCAGCAGCGTAGAGTCTAGGGACGAGCAGTACTTC. As protein: CASSVESRDEQYF.

V and J are TRBV30 and TRBJ2-3; 10 positions match TRBD2. The germline CDR1 and CDR2 sequences are GTSNPN and SVGIG (reference sequence). This CDR3 comprises 15 residues. With 0 bases clipped from V and 4 bases from J, the junction kept 4 bases outside the gene matches. CDR3 amino acids: CAWSVGAGGPDTQYF. Written as DNA, the CDR3 is TGTGCCTGGAGTGTAGGAGCGGGGGGGCCAGATACGCAGTATTTT. The entire variable domain, with the rest obtained from reference TRBV30 and TRBJ2-3, is as follows: SQTIHQWPATLVQPVGSPLSLECTVEGTSNPNLYWYRQAAGRGLQLLFYSVGIGQISSEVPQNLSASRPQDRQFILSSKKLLLSDSGFYLCAWSVGAGGPDTQYFGPGTRLTVL.

The chain joins TRBV27 to TRBJ2-7, with D tentatively TRBD2 (6 bases). This CDR3 comprises 13 residues. The germline gives CDR1 MNHEY, CDR2 SMNVEV (reference sequence). Trimming took off 3 bases at V and 2 bases at J, with 8 bases between the two ends. CDR3 protein: CASSLAGTYEQYF. The CDR3 DNA sequence: TGTGCCAGCAGTTTGGCGGGGACCTACGAGCAGTACTTC.

The chain links TRBV14 to TRBJ1-1, with D hard to call. Trimming pared 0 bases from V and 1 base from J, leaving 15 bases between. Per germline, CDR1 SGHDN and CDR2 FVKESK. The CDR3 is 17 amino acids. DNA of the CDR3: TGTGCCAGCAGCCAAGAAAAGTTCGGACGGGAGAACACTGAAGCTTTCTTT. The encoded protein is CASSQEKFGRENTEAFF.

The chain couples TRBV3-1 (or the pseudogene TRBV3-2) to TRBJ2-5; 7 bases align to TRBD1. The germline gives CDR1 LGHDT, CDR2 YNNKEL (reference sequence). The CDR3 extends over 14 amino acids. V shed 5 bases, J shed 2 bases, and the junction held 5 bases outside the gene matches. CDR3 nucleotides: TGTGCCAGCAGCAAGACAGGGCTTCAAGAGACCCAGTACTTC. Its protein product is CASSKTGLQETQYF.

V is TRBV6-6 and J is TRBJ2-1; no firm D call. Deletions cut 2 bases from V and 7 bases from J, with 6 bases between. Germline values: CDR1 MNHNY, CDR2 SVGAGI (reference sequence). The CDR3 has 12 residues. The CDR3 sequence is CASSYVQNEQFF. The DNA of the CDR3 is TGTGCCAGCAGTTACGTTCAAAATGAGCAGTTCTTC.

The gene calls are TRBV7-8 and TRBJ2-7; D is unclear. Germline assignment: CDR1 SGHVS and CDR2 FQNEAQ. This CDR3 has 13 residues. The V end lost 6 bases, the J end lost 3 bases, and 12 bases lay between the germline ends. Written as DNA, the CDR3 is TGTGCCAGCAGACACTACATGGGCTACGAGCAGTACTTC. Translating gives CASRHYMGYEQYF. Variable domain in full (rest from reference TRBV7-8 and TRBJ2-7): GAGVSQSPRYKVAKRGQDVALRCDPISGHVSLFWYQQALGQGPEFLTYFQNEAQLDKSGLPSDRFFAERPEGSVSTLKIQRTQQEDSAVYLCASRHYMGYEQYFGPGTRLTVT.

The chain uses TRBV27 and TRBJ2-4; TRBD1 matches 11 bases. Germline values: CDR1 MNHEY, CDR2 SMNVEV (reference sequence). The V segment lost 7 bases and the J segment 9 bases; nucleotides outside the gene matches: 5. This CDR3 is 13 amino acids long. CDR3: CASTAGQGGIQYF. The CDR3 DNA reads as TGTGCCAGCACCGCGGGACAGGGGGGCATTCAGTACTTC.

J is TRBJ1-1 and V is TRBV6-5; no clear D gene. The CDR3 spans 14 residues. In germline, CDR1 is MNHEY, CDR2 SVGAGI. With 0 bases removed from V and 1 base from J, the gap between germline ends came to 6 bases. Written as DNA, the CDR3 is TGTGCCAGCAGTTACTCGGGCAGGAACACTGAAGCTTTCTTT. Protein sequence: CASSYSGRNTEAFF.

The V gene is TRBV30, the J gene TRBJ1-2, with D possibly matching TRBD1 (6 bases). This CDR3 has 15 residues. Germline V lookup: CDR1 GTSNPN, CDR2 SVGIG (reference sequence). The ends were cut back, 0 bases at V and 4 bases at J, with 15 bases in the middle. CDR3 sequence: CAWSVPVGAFYGYTF. The CDR3 DNA is TGTGCCTGGAGTGTACCCGTGGGGGCTTTCTATGGCTACACCTTC.

The genes are TRBV27 and TRBJ1-2; possible D gene TRBD1, 5 bases. The V end lost 3 bases, the J end lost 3 bases, and 11 bases lay between the germline ends. This CDR3 has 14 residues. Germline CDR1 is MNHEY and CDR2 is SMNVEV (reference sequence). CDR3 loop: CASSLTEGYYGYTF. DNA of the CDR3: TGTGCCAGCAGTTTGACAGAAGGATACTATGGCTACACCTTC.

The rearrangement uses TRBV19 and TRBJ2-7; tentative D call: TRBD2 (5 bases). The germline gives CDR1 LNHDA, CDR2 SQIVND (reference sequence). The CDR3 contains 14 residues. Trimming stripped 3 bases from V and 3 bases from J, with 12 bases between. For the CDR3, the DNA is TGTGCCAGTAGTATGAACGGAGGCTTCTACGAGCAGTACTTC. This codes for CASSMNGGFYEQYF.

CDR3 amino acids: CASSLDRGNTEAFF. CDR3 sequence (DNA): TGTGCCAGCAGCTTAGACAGGGGAAACACTGAAGCTTTCTTT. The rearrangement links TRBV7-2 to TRBJ1-1; 7 bases map to TRBD1. From germline, CDR1 is SGHTA and CDR2 FQGNSA. V lost 1 base and J lost 2; bases outside the gene matches: 1. This CDR3 region has 14 residues.

V is TRBV10-2 and J is TRBJ1-6; D gene unclear. CDR1 is WSHSY and CDR2 is SAAADI in the germline V gene. V was trimmed by 2 bases and J by 10 bases, leaving 12 bases between them. The CDR3 has 14 residues. The CDR3 coding sequence is TGCGCCAGCAGTGAGGCCCGGTGGGAGTCACCCCTCCACTTT. Translated, it gives CASSEARWESPLHF.

The DNA for the CDR3 is TGTGCCACCAGTGATCCCGGGACAGGGGTTGGTAATGAGCAGTTCTTC. Its translation: CATSDPGTGVGNEQFF. This chain joins TRBV24-1 and TRBJ2-1; 10 nucleotides align to TRBD1. The CDR3 is 16 residues long. CDR1 is KGHDR, CDR2 SFDVKD, per germline. V lost 3 bases, J lost 7 bases, and 8 bases stayed unmatched.

The chain has TRBV5-1 and TRBJ2-3; 9 bases fit TRBD1. V dropped 0 bases and J dropped 1; count of bases not matched to a gene: 6. CDR1 and CDR2 (germline): SGHRS, YFSETQ. The CDR3 length is 17 residues. DNA of the CDR3: TGCGCCAGCAGCTTGGGGAACAGGGGGCCGGGCACAGATACGCAGTATTTT. This encodes CASSLGNRGPGTDTQYF.

For the CDR3, the DNA is TGTGCCAGCAGCTTAGAAGTGTGGAAAAAGAATTACACCGGGGAGCTGTTTTTT. It is translated as CASSLEVWKKNYTGELFF. V and J are TRBV11-3 and TRBJ2-2; D is uncertain. CDR1 is SGHNT and CDR2 is YENEEA in the germline V gene. Trimming took off 0 bases at V and 3 bases at J, with 17 bases between the two ends. The CDR3 runs 18 residues.

The chain carries TRBV20-1 and TRBJ2-2; D unclear. The germline V and J ends were trimmed by 5 bases and 3 bases, with 4 bases remaining between them. Germline CDR1 reads DFQATT; CDR2 reads SNEGSKA (reference sequence). This CDR3 has 11 residues. CDR3 DNA sequence: TGCAGTGCTTCATACACCGGGGAGCTGTTTTTT. This translates into CSASYTGELFF.

The chain recombines TRBV7-9 with TRBJ1-2; D uncertain. The germline V gene has CDR1 SEHNR and CDR2 FQNEAQ (reference sequence). CDR3 length: 13 residues. Trimming left V 1 base short and J 2 bases short, with 5 bases between. CDR3 sequence: CASSLGHNYGYTF. In DNA, the CDR3 is TGTGCCAGCAGCTTAGGTCACAACTATGGCTACACCTTC.

The gene calls are TRBV7-9 and TRBJ2-1, with D possibly matching TRBD2 (5 bases). Germline V gives CDR1 SEHNR, CDR2 FQNEAQ (reference sequence). The CDR3 sequence is 13 residues long. The V end lost 5 bases, the J end lost 6 bases, and 11 bases lay between the germline ends. CDR3 loop: CASSLDYGNEQFF. The CDR3 nucleotides read TGTGCCAGCAGCCTCGACTACGGCAATGAGCAGTTCTTC.